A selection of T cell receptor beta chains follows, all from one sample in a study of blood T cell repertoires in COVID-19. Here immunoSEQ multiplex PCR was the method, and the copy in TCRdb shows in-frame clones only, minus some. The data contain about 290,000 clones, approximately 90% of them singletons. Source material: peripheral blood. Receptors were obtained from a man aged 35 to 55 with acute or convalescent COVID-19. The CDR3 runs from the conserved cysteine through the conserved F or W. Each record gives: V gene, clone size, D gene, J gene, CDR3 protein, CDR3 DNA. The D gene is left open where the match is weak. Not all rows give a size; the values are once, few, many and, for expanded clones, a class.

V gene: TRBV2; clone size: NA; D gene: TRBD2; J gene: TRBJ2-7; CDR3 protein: CASSARTTSAEQYF; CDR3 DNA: TGTGCCAGCAGTGCGCGAACAACTAGCGCCGAGCAGTACTTC
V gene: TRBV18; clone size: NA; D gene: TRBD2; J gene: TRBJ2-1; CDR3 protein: CASSPLILRPEPGLEGGYEQFF; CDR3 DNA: TGTGCCAGCTCACCACTAATATTGAGACCGGAACCGGGACTAGAAGGAGGCTATGAGCAGTTCTTC
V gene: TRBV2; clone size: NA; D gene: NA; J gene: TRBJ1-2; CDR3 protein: CASTYGQLNYGYTF; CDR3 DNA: TGTGCCAGCACCTACGGACAGTTAAACTATGGCTACACCTTC
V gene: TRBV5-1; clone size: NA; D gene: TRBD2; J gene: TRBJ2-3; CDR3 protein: CASSLTLTPAERGGTDTQYF; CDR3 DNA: TGCGCCAGCAGCTTAACCCTGACCCCTGCGGAGCGGGGGGGTACAGATACGCAGTATTTT
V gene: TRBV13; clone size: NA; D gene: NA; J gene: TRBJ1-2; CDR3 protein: CASSPRGREGYTF; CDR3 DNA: TGTGCCAGCAGCCCCCGGGGTCGGGAAGGCTACACCTTC
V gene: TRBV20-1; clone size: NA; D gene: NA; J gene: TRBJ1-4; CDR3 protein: CSASNNEKLFF; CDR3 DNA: TGCAGTGCTTCTAACAATGAAAAACTGTTTTTT
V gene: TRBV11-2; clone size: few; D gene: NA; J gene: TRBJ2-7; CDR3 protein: CASSFYYEQYF; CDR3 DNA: TGTGCCAGCAGCTTTTACTACGAGCAGTACTTC
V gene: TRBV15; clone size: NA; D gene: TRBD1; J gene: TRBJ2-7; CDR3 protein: CATARDRATYEQYF; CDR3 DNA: TGTGCCACCGCTCGGGACAGGGCAACCTACGAGCAGTACTTC
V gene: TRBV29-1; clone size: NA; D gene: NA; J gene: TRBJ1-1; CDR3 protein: CSARRYTEAFF; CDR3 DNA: TGCAGCGCAAGGAGATACACTGAAGCTTTCTTT
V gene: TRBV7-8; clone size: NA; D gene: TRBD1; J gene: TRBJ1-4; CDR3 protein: CASSPRGRGNEKLFF; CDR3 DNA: TGTGCCAGCAGCCCCCGGGGCAGGGGGAATGAAAAACTGTTTTTT
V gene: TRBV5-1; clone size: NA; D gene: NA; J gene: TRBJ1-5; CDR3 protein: CASSSSGEGQPQHF; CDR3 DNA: TGCGCCAGCAGCTCCTCGGGTGAGGGTCAGCCCCAGCATTTT
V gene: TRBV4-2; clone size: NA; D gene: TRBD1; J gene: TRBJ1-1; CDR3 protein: CASSLGTANEAFF; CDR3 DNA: TGTGCCAGCAGCCTCGGGACAGCTAATGAAGCTTTCTTT
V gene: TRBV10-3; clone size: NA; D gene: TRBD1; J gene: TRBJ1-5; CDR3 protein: CATKTGENNNQPQHF; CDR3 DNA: TGTGCCACCAAGACAGGGGAAAATAACAATCAGCCCCAGCATTTT
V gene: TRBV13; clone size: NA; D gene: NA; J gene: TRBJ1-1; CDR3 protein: CASSLPSGRATEAFF; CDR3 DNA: TGTGCCAGCAGCTTACCAAGTGGCAGGGCCACTGAAGCTTTCTTT
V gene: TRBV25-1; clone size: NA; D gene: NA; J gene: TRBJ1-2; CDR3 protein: CASSEFEVGYTF; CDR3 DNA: TGTGCCAGCAGTGAATTTGAGGTCGGCTACACCTTC
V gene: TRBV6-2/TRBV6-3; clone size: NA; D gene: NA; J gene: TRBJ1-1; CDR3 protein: CASSLGQPHLTGAFF; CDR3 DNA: TGTGCCAGCAGTCTCGGACAGCCTCACCTAACGGGAGCTTTCTTT
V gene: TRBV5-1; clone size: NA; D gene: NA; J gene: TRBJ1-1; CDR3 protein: CASSFLGGERNTEAFF; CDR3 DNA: TGCGCCAGCAGCTTCCTTGGGGGGGAAAGGAACACTGAAGCTTTCTTT
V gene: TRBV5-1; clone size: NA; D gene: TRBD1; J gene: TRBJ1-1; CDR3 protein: CASSSVTGGQGSAFF; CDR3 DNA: TGCGCCAGCAGCTCAGTAACAGGGGGCCAGGGTTCAGCTTTCTTT
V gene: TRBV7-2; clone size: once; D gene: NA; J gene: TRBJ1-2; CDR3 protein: CASSLASTQGSNYGYTF; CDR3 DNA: TGTGCCAGCAGCTTAGCGTCCACCCAGGGGAGTAACTATGGCTACACCTTC
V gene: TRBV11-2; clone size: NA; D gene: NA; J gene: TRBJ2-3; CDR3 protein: CASSLGRAGTDTQYF; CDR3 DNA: TGTGCCAGCAGCTTAGGTCGAGCGGGCACAGATACGCAGTATTTT
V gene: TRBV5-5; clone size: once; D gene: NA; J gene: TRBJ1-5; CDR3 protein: CASSLGGNNQPQHF; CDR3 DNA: TGTGCCAGCAGCTTGGGAGGTAACAATCAGCCCCAGCATTTT
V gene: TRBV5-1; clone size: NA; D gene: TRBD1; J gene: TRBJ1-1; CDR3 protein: CASSLGTGPLAFF; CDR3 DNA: TGCGCCAGCAGCTTGGGGACAGGGCCCCTTGCTTTCTTT
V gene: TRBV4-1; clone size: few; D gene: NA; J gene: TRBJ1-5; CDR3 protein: CASSQGGPQHF; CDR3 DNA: TGCGCCAGCAGCCAGGGGGGGCCCCAGCATTTT
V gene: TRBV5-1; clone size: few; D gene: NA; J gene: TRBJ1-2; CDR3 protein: CASSLSAVSYGYTF; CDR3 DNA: TGCGCCAGCAGCTTGAGTGCAGTCTCCTATGGCTACACCTTC
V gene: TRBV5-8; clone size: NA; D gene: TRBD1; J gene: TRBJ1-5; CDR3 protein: CASSFRDRAQPQHF; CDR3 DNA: TGTGCCAGCAGCTTCCGGGACAGGGCTCAGCCCCAGCATTTT
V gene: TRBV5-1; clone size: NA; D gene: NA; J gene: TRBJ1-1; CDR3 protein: CASSLARGDTEAFF; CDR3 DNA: TGCGCCAGCAGCTTGGCAAGGGGTGATACTGAAGCTTTCTTT
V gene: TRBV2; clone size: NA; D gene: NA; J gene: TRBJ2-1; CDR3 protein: CASQQGTGGGEQFF; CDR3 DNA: TGTGCCAGCCAACAGGGAACGGGGGGAGGTGAGCAGTTCTTC
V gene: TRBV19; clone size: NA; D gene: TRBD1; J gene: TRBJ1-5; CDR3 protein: CASSVTGAPQPQHF; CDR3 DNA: TGTGCCAGTAGTGTTACAGGGGCTCCTCAGCCCCAGCATTTT
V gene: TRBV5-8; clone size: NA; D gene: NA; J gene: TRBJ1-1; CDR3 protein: CASSSGTGYTEAFF; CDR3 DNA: TGTGCCAGCAGCTCGGGAACGGGATACACTGAAGCTTTCTTT
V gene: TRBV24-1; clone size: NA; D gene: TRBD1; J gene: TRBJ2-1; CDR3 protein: CATSDQDRGDNNEQFF; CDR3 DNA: TGTGCCACCAGTGACCAGGACAGGGGCGATAACAATGAGCAGTTCTTC